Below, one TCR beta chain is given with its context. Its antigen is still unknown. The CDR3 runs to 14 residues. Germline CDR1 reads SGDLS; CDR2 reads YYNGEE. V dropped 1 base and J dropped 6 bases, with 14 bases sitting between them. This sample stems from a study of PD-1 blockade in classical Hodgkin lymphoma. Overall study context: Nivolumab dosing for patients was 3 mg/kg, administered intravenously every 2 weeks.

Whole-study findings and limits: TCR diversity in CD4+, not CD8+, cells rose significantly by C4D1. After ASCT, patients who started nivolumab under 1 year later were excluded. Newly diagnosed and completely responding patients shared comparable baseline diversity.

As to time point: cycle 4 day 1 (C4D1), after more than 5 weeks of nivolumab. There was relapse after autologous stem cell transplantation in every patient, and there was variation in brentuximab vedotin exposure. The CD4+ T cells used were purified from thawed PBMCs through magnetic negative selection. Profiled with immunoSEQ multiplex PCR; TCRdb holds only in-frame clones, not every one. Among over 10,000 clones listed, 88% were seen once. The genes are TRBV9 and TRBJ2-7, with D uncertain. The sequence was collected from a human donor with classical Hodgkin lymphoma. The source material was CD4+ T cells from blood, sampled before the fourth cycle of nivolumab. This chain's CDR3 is CASSVSVSFVEQYF. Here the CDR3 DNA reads TGTGCCAGCAGCGTATCCGTATCTTTCGTCGAGCAGTACTTC. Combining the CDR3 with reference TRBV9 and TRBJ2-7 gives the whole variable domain DSGVTQTPKHLITATGQRVTLRCSPRSGDLSVYWYQQSLDQGLQFLIQYYNGEERAKGNILERFSAQQFPDLHSELNLSSLELGDSALYFCASSVSVSFVEQYFGPGTRLTVT.